The clone carrying this TCR beta chain was counted once. Antigen: not known. The CDR3 contains 17 residues. Germline trimming cut 3 bases from V and 2 bases from J; bases unmatched to any gene: 8. Per germline, CDR1 LNHDA and CDR2 SQIVND (reference sequence). Using its own MiXCR run on the PCR reads, TCRdb lists one record per CDR3 protein. The table lists approximately 630,000 distinct CDR3 sequences, roughly 25% of them singletons. The data are from a study of molecular identifiers for immune sequencing clone quantification. Findings of the study overall: Underestimation of highly expanded clone sizes could arise where identical TCR molecules share a barcode.

The sequence derives from a human donor in good health. Some libraries in this study had Jurkat cell RNA spiked in. Input material: naive CD8+ T cells from blood, with Jurkat cell RNA spiked in. Noted subset: FACS-sorted CD8+CD4-CCR7+CD45RA+ naive T cells. This rearrangement joins TRBV19 to TRBJ2-5; 11 nucleotides agree with TRBD1. CDR3: CASSILGTGGIQETQYF. CDR3 nucleotides: TGTGCCAGTAGTATCCTGGGGACAGGGGGGATTCAAGAGACCCAGTACTTC.